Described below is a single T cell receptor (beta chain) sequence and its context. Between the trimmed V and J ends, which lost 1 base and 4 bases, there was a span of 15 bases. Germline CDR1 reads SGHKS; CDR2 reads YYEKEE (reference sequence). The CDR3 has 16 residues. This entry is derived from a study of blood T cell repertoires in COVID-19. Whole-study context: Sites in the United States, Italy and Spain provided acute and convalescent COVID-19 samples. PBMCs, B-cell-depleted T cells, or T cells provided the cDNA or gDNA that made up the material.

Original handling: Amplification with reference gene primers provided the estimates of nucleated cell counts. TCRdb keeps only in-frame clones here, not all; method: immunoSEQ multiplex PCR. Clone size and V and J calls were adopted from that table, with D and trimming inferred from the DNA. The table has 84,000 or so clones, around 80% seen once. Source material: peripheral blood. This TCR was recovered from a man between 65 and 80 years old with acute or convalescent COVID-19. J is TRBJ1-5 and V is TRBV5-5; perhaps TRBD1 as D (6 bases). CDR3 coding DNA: TGTGCCAGCAGCTTGTTCCCAGGGGCCCAAAATCAGCCCCAGCATTTT. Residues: CASSLFPGAQNQPQHF.